This passage covers 18 T cell receptor beta chains from one sample sequenced in a study of blood T cell repertoires in COVID-19. Some clones are missing from TCRdb's copy, which holds only in-frame ones; the method was immunoSEQ multiplex PCR. The sample contains 40,000 to 55,000 clones, under 85% of which appear only once. Sequencing was performed on peripheral blood. Receptors were obtained from a woman older than 75 with acute or convalescent COVID-19.

The chain recombines TRBV5-1 with TRBJ1-6; no clear D. Trimming removed 5 bases at V and 6 bases at J, with 12 bases between. Germline-derived CDR1 and CDR2 are SGHRS and YFSETQ. The CDR3 runs to 14 residues. CDR3 residues: CASSVDSGNSPLHF. As DNA, the CDR3 is TGCGCCAGCAGTGTGGATTCGGGTAATTCACCCCTCCACTTT. Variable domain in full (rest from reference TRBV5-1 and TRBJ1-6): KAGVTQTPRYLIKTRGQQVTLSCSPISGHRSVSWYQQTPGQGLQFLFEYFSETQRNKGNFPGRFSGRQFSNSRSEMNVSTLELGDSALYLCASSVDSGNSPLHFGNGTRLTVT.

The chain is built from TRBV6-5 and TRBJ1-2; tentatively, D is TRBD1 (5 bases). CDR1 is MNHEY and CDR2 is SVGAGI in the germline V gene. The CDR3 has 15 residues. Between the trimmed V and J ends, which lost 1 base and 5 bases, there was a span of 14 bases. CDR3 DNA: TGTGCCAGCAGTTACTTCATGCAAGGGGCGTATGGCTACACCTTC. It codes for CASSYFMQGAYGYTF.

V usage is TRBV7-2 and J usage is TRBJ1-5; the match to TRBD1 covers 7 bases. This CDR3 is 15 amino acids long. Per germline, CDR1 SGHTA and CDR2 FQGNSA. The junction had 7 bases not matched to a gene; V was cut back by 4 bases and J by 4 bases. In DNA, the CDR3 is TGTGCCAGCAGCTACGCGACAGGGTCGAATCAGCCCCAGCATTTT. This codes for CASSYATGSNQPQHF.

The rearrangement joins TRBV2 to TRBJ1-1; 10 nucleotides align to TRBD1. CDR1 and CDR2 (germline): SNHLY, FYNNEI. CDR3 size: 15 residues. Germline trimming cut 8 bases from V and 7 bases from J; bases unmatched to any gene: 13. CDR3 region: CASGGWGDRGHEAFF. CDR3 sequence (DNA): TGTGCCAGCGGGGGTTGGGGGGACAGGGGACATGAAGCTTTCTTT.

V is TRBV28 and J is TRBJ2-3; D gene uncertain. The germline V gene has CDR1 MDHEN and CDR2 SYDVKM. V dropped 2 bases and J dropped 5 bases, with 2 bases sitting between them. The length of the CDR3 is 11 residues. In DNA form, the CDR3 reads TGTGCCAGCAGTTTACAAGATACGCAGTATTTT. It translates to CASSLQDTQYF.

This sequence joins TRBV18 and TRBJ1-1, with unresolved D. V lost 2 bases, J lost 2 bases, and 9 bases lay in between. CDR1 and CDR2 from the germline V gene are KGHSH and LQKENI. The CDR3 contains 14 residues. The CDR3 coding sequence is TGTGCCAGCTCACCAAAAGTTCTAAACACTGAAGCTTTCTTT. Translating gives CASSPKVLNTEAFF.

This rearrangement joins TRBV10-3 to TRBJ2-2; D might be TRBD2 (5 bases). The CDR3 totals 12 residues. The germline gives CDR1 ENHRY, CDR2 SYGVKD. V lost 8 bases and J lost 6, with 10 bases in between. The CDR3 spells CAIDKGAGELFF. CDR3 in DNA: TGTGCCATCGACAAGGGAGCCGGGGAGCTGTTTTTT.

This sequence joins TRBV30 and TRBJ2-5, with D hard to call. Germline-derived CDR1 and CDR2 are GTSNPN and SVGIG (reference sequence). V dropped 0 bases and J dropped 5 bases, with 7 bases sitting between them. This CDR3 is built from 12 residues. CDR3: CAWSVLWETQYF. CDR3 nucleotide sequence: TGTGCCTGGAGTGTACTCTGGGAGACCCAGTACTTC.

The chain has TRBV5-1 and TRBJ2-1, with TRBD1 identical over 7 bases. Germline CDR1 is SGHRS and CDR2 is YFSETQ. J was trimmed by 1 base and V by 0 bases; bases with no gene match: 4. The CDR3 is made up of 16 amino acids. The CDR3 region has the DNA TGCGCCAGCAGCTTGGCCGGACAGGTTTCCTACAATGAGCAGTTCTTC. Amino acids: CASSLAGQVSYNEQFF.

The J gene is TRBJ1-2, the V gene TRBV4-1, with 7 bases that match TRBD1. J gave up 4 bases and V 4 bases, and 9 bases lay outside the gene matches. Germline V gives CDR1 MGHRA, CDR2 YSYEKL. This CDR3 is built from 15 residues. The CDR3 region is CASSLPEQGPYGYTF. For the CDR3, the DNA is TGCGCCAGCAGCCTTCCCGAACAGGGGCCCTATGGCTACACCTTC.

The V call is TRBV3-1 (or the pseudogene TRBV3-2), the J call TRBJ1-5, with TRBD1 matching over 7 bases. The CDR3 runs 14 residues. Per the germline V gene, CDR1 is LGHDT and CDR2 is YNNKEL (reference sequence). The ends lost 4 bases at V and 4 bases at J; junction bases unmatched: 4. DNA for the CDR3: TGTGCCAGCAGCCCGGGACAGACTAATCAGCCCCAGCATTTT. This encodes CASSPGQTNQPQHF.

The gene calls are TRBV29-1 and TRBJ2-7, with 9 nucleotides matching TRBD1. J was trimmed by 6 bases and V by 6 bases; bases with no gene match: 9. Germline V CDR1 and CDR2: SQVTM, ANQGSEA. The CDR3 is made up of 13 amino acids. CDR3 region: CSVATGGSGEQYF. The CDR3 nucleotides are TGCAGCGTCGCGACAGGGGGATCGGGCGAGCAGTACTTC.

The genes are TRBV20-1 and TRBJ1-1; D not certain. From germline, CDR1 is DFQATT and CDR2 SNEGSKA (reference sequence). CDR3 length: 13 amino acids. Trimming pared 3 bases from V and 4 bases from J, leaving 12 bases between. The CDR3 loop reads CSASGSGSTEAFF. The CDR3 DNA sequence: TGCAGTGCTAGTGGGTCAGGATCCACTGAAGCTTTCTTT.

The chain is built from TRBV4-1 and TRBJ2-3, with D tentatively TRBD2 (6 bases). CDR3 size: 17 residues. Deletions cut 2 bases from V and 4 bases from J, with 19 bases between. In germline, CDR1 is MGHRA, CDR2 YSYEKL. In DNA, the CDR3 is TGCGCCAGCAGCCAACTTATGGGAGGCCAAGGTGCAGATACGCAGTATTTT. It translates to CASSQLMGGQGADTQYF.

This clone was counted once. The rearrangement joins TRBV5-1 to TRBJ2-1; 7 bases map to TRBD2. Trimming at V came to 3 bases and at J to 0 bases, leaving 12 bases not matched to a gene. The CDR3 sequence is 18 residues long. From germline, CDR1 is SGHRS and CDR2 YFSETQ. The CDR3 coding sequence is TGCGCCAGCAGCTCCTGGGGTAGCGGGCTTGACTCCTACAATGAGCAGTTCTTC. This translates into CASSSWGSGLDSYNEQFF.

This chain joins TRBV28 and TRBJ1-2; a possible D gene is TRBD1 (5 bases). V dropped 6 bases and J dropped 7 bases, with 12 bases sitting between them. The CDR3 extends over 12 amino acids. Germline V gene lookup returns CDR1 MDHEN and CDR2 SYDVKM. The chain's CDR3 is CASRPGQRGYTF. Here the CDR3 DNA reads TGTGCCAGCAGACCAGGGCAACGTGGCTACACCTTC.

This rearrangement joins TRBV6-1 to TRBJ1-5; D not certain. From germline, CDR1 is MNHNS and CDR2 SASEGT. The CDR3 consists of 14 residues. V was pared by 0 bases and J by 4 bases, with 7 bases between. The CDR3 loop reads CASSEASRNQPQHF. The CDR3 DNA reads as TGTGCCAGCAGTGAAGCTTCTCGGAATCAGCCCCAGCATTTT.

The chain uses TRBV2 and TRBJ1-6, with 7 bases lining up with TRBD1. This CDR3 region has 13 residues. The V gene end was trimmed by 6 bases and the J gene end by 7 bases; junction bases not matched to a gene: 3. The germline gives CDR1 SNHLY, CDR2 FYNNEI. CDR3 in DNA: TGTGCCAGCAGCGGGACAGCGAATTCACCCCTCCACTTT. This gives the protein CASSGTANSPLHF.